One and the same sample provided the 27 T cell receptor beta chains below, sequenced in a study of shared clonotypes between healthy human individuals. Using immunoSEQ multiplex PCR, the repertoire was profiled, and TCRdb retains in-frame clones only, with some absent. The table records roughly 95,000 clones, about 45% of them present only once. The sequenced sample consisted of PBMCs. The receptors originated from a woman aged 35 to 49 in good health. Some clones in this sample may be carry-over from other donors' samples.

The V call is TRBV19, the J call TRBJ2-7, with 9 bases fitting TRBD2. With 3 bases clipped from V and 4 bases from J, the junction kept 10 bases outside the gene matches. The CDR3 covers 16 residues. Germline V gene data show CDR1 as LNHDA and CDR2 as SQIVND (reference sequence). This CDR3 reads CASSMSAGGPGYEQYF. CDR3 bases: TGTGCCAGTAGTATGTCGGCGGGAGGGCCTGGGTACGAGCAGTACTTC.

This chain connects TRBV27 to TRBJ1-5, with 9 bases lining up with TRBD1. The CDR3 is 19 amino acids. Germline V gene data show CDR1 as MNHEY and CDR2 as SMNVEV (reference sequence). V lost 6 bases and J lost 6; bases outside the gene matches: 21. The CDR3 region has the DNA TGTGCCAGCAGGCGAACCCCCCTACACGGGACAGGGTATCGTCAGCCCCAGCATTTT. Translating gives CASRRTPLHGTGYRQPQHF.

This clone was detected only a few times. J is TRBJ2-2 and V is TRBV19; 7 bases are a match to TRBD1. Per germline, CDR1 LNHDA and CDR2 SQIVND (reference sequence). After removal of 6 bases from V and 6 bases from J, the junction contained 7 bases not matched to a gene. This CDR3 has 14 residues. CDR3 nucleotides: TGTGCCAGTAGGGGGGTTCAGGGGGCCGGGGAGCTGTTTTTT. Its protein product is CASRGVQGAGELFF.

This clone was counted many times. V usage is TRBV18 and J usage is TRBJ2-7, with D possibly being TRBD1 (6 bases). The CDR3 contains 13 residues. Germline assignment: CDR1 KGHSH and CDR2 LQKENI. Trimming took 5 bases from V and 2 from J, leaving 10 bases between them. As DNA, the CDR3 is TGTGCCAGCTCAGAGGGGGTCCCCTACGAGCAGTACTTC. As protein: CASSEGVPYEQYF. Using reference TRBV18 and TRBJ2-7 for the parts outside the CDR3, the full variable domain is NAGVMQNPRHLVRRRGQEARLRCSPMKGHSHVYWYRQLPEEGLKFMVYLQKENIIDESGMPKERFSAEFPKEGPSILRIQQVVRGDSAAYFCASSEGVPYEQYFGPGTRLTVT.

The rearrangement links TRBV7-6 to TRBJ1-5, with D unclear. V was clipped by 4 bases and J by 7 bases, with 8 bases between them. Germline V gives CDR1 SGHVS, CDR2 FNYEAQ. The CDR3 runs 12 residues. The DNA of the CDR3 is TGTGCCAGCAGCTCCATGGGGCAGCCCCAGCATTTT. It encodes CASSSMGQPQHF. The whole variable domain, filled in from reference TRBV7-6 and TRBJ1-5, reads GAGVSQSPRYKVTKRGQDVALRCDPISGHVSLYWYRQALGQGPEFLTYFNYEAQQDKSGLPNDRFSAERPEGSISTLTIQRTEQRDSAMYRCASSSMGQPQHFGDGTRLSIL.

There are a few counts of this clone. J is TRBJ2-7 and V is TRBV6-1; TRBD2 matches at 9 bases. CDR1 is MNHNS, CDR2 SASEGT, per germline. J was trimmed by 0 bases and V by 5 bases; bases with no gene match: 5. The CDR3 contains 15 residues. The CDR3 nucleotides read TGTGCCAGCAGTAGTCTAGCGGGGACCTCCTACGAGCAGTACTTC. Translating gives CASSSLAGTSYEQYF.

This clone was recorded a few times. An end of the junction does not agree with germline; a read error may underlie this. V usage is TRBV30 and J usage is TRBJ1-1; 8 bases align to TRBD1. This CDR3 region has 14 residues. Germline CDR1 is GTSNPN and CDR2 is SVGIG (reference sequence). CDR3 in DNA: TGTGCCCGGAGGGCAGGGGGCATCTTCACTGAAGCTTTCTTT. Translated: CARRAGGIFTEAFF.

The rearrangement uses TRBV14 and TRBJ2-7; the D is unclear. This CDR3 contains 16 residues. Trimming took 1 base from V and 2 from J, leaving 15 bases between them. From germline, CDR1 is SGHDN and CDR2 FVKESK. CDR3 in DNA: TGTGCCAGCAGCCAAGGACTCCCCCTGGGCCCCTACGAGCAGTACTTC. The encoded protein is CASSQGLPLGPYEQYF.

This clone was counted many times. The chain has TRBV27 and TRBJ2-1, with D possibly matching TRBD2 (5 bases). The CDR3 has 13 amino acids. V gave up 4 bases and J gave up 9 bases, with 13 bases separating them. The germline CDR1 and CDR2 sequences are MNHEY and SMNVEV (reference sequence). The chain's CDR3 is CASSYHSRGEQFF. The CDR3 nucleotides read TGTGCCAGCAGTTACCACTCCCGGGGTGAGCAGTTCTTC.

This clone has only a few counts. This chain joins TRBV4-1 and TRBJ2-1; 7 bases agree with TRBD1. With 10 bases clipped from V and 0 bases from J, the junction kept 9 bases outside the gene matches. The CDR3 is made up of 15 amino acids. The germline CDR1 and CDR2 sequences are MGHRA and YSYEKL. The CDR3 DNA follows: TGCGCCACCCGATTACAGGGGAGCTCCTACAATGAGCAGTTCTTC. Its protein product is CATRLQGSSYNEQFF.

The chain is built from TRBV14 and TRBJ2-1, with D perhaps TRBD1 (5 bases). In germline, CDR1 is SGHDN, CDR2 FVKESK. The CDR3 loop spans 14 amino acids. V was cut by 1 base and J by 9 bases, with 13 bases left in between. The CDR3 loop is CASSQGNRGPEQFF. The CDR3 DNA reads as TGTGCCAGCAGCCAAGGGAATAGGGGCCCTGAGCAGTTCTTC. The variable domain in full, with the rest retrieved from reference TRBV14 and TRBJ2-1, is EAGVTQFPSHSVIEKGQTVTLRCDPISGHDNLYWYRRVMGKEIKFLLHFVKESKQDESGMPNNRFLAERTGGTYSTLKVQPAELEDSGVYFCASSQGNRGPEQFFGPGTRLTVL.

As concerns this clone: A clone one base away is much larger, so this may be a read error. This chain connects TRBV30 to TRBJ2-5, with TRBD1 identical over 9 bases. The V gene's germline CDR1 is GTSNPN and CDR2 SVGIG (reference sequence). This CDR3 region has 13 residues. CDR3 nucleotides: TGTGCCTCGGACAGGGGAGAGGCGGAGACCCAGCACTTC. As protein: CASDRGEAETQHF.

This clone appeared a few times. This chain connects TRBV28 to TRBJ2-7, with TRBD2 matching over 7 bases. CDR3 length: 16 residues. The germline V gene encodes CDR1 MDHEN and CDR2 SYDVKM. V trimming: 1 base; J trimming: 7 bases; junction bases outside the gene matches: 13. The CDR3 coding sequence is TGTGCCAGCAGTTTATTATCTTCGCGGGAGTTTGGTGAGCAGTACTTC. Its protein product is CASSLLSSREFGEQYF.

This clone was counted ten times or more. The chain is built from TRBV27 and TRBJ1-2, with 9 bases matching TRBD1. The germline V gene encodes CDR1 MNHEY and CDR2 SMNVEV (reference sequence). V was pared by 4 bases and J by 7 bases, with 7 bases of the junction left unmatched. The length of the CDR3 is 14 residues. The CDR3 bases are TGTGCCAGCAGTTCATGGGAGACAGGGGGTGGCTACACCTTC. Protein sequence: CASSSWETGGGYTF.

With respect to this clone: This may arise from a read error, as a much more abundant clone is one base away. This chain links TRBV18 with TRBJ2-7; tentative D call: TRBD2 (6 bases). The CDR3 contains 13 residues. Germline values: CDR1 KGHSH, CDR2 LQKENI. Here the CDR3 DNA reads TGTGCCAGCCAACCGGTCGGAGGGTCCGAGCAGTGCTTC. It yields the protein CASQPVGGSEQCF.

Ten or more counts support this clone. The chain has TRBV5-6 and TRBJ1-1; the D gene is possibly TRBD1 (5 bases). Germline V lookup: CDR1 SGHDT, CDR2 YYEEEE. The CDR3 contains 14 residues. Trimming took off 4 bases at V and 5 bases at J, with 15 bases between the two ends. DNA of the CDR3: TGTGCCAGCAGCCAGCTAGTCGGGGGGACTGAAGCTTTCTTT. Translation: CASSQLVGGTEAFF.

The rearrangement joins TRBV28 to TRBJ1-2; a possible D gene is TRBD1 (5 bases). The CDR3 consists of 12 residues. Trimming cost V 6 bases and J 8 bases, with 13 bases left between them. Germline V gene data show CDR1 as MDHEN and CDR2 as SYDVKM. The CDR3, as DNA: TGTGCCAGCAGACCCAGGGTTGAGGGCTACACCTTC. Its protein product is CASRPRVEGYTF.

This clone qualifies as medium-sized (0.01 to 0.1%). The rearrangement joins TRBV29-1 to TRBJ1-1; TRBD1 aligns across 10 bases. Losses at the gene ends were 7 bases for V and 3 bases for J; bases not matched to a gene: 5. CDR3 length equals 13 residues. Germline CDR1 reads SQVTM; CDR2 reads ANQGSEA. CDR3 amino acids: CSGGQGRDTEAFF. The CDR3, as DNA: TGCAGCGGGGGACAGGGGAGGGACACTGAAGCTTTCTTT.

This chain connects TRBV29-1 to TRBJ1-2; 7 bases are shared with TRBD1. The germline V gene has CDR1 SQVTM and CDR2 ANQGSEA. Trimming took 5 bases from V and 3 from J; bases not matched to a gene: 12. There are 15 residues in the CDR3. Here the CDR3 DNA reads TGCAGCGTTTCCGAACCGAGACAGGGCTACTATGGCTACACCTTC. It translates to CSVSEPRQGYYGYTF.

The chain carries TRBV9 and TRBJ1-3, with a tentative D call TRBD1 (5 bases). Trimming shortened V by 0 bases and J by 2 bases, and 9 bases separated the two germline ends. This CDR3 has 15 amino acids. CDR1 is SGDLS, CDR2 YYNGEE, per germline. The CDR3 nucleotides are TGTGCCAGCAGCGTAGGGGGGACGGCTGGAAACACCATATATTTT. Protein: CASSVGGTAGNTIYF. The variable domain in full, completed from reference TRBV9 and TRBJ1-3, reads DSGVTQTPKHLITATGQRVTLRCSPRSGDLSVYWYQQSLDQGLQFLIQYYNGEERAKGNILERFSAQQFPDLHSELNLSSLELGDSALYFCASSVGGTAGNTIYFGEGSWLTVV.

This clone appeared many times. The J gene is TRBJ2-3, the V gene TRBV21-1; no DNA check was done on the table's D call, TRBD1. TRBV21-1 is assigned pseudogene status. The CDR3 is made up of 15 amino acids. The CDR3 region is CASSEQDSRTDTQYF. The CDR3, as DNA: TGTGCCAGCAGCGAACAGGACAGTCGCACAGATACGCAGTATTTT.

This rearrangement joins TRBV27 to TRBJ2-3, with 7 bases lining up with TRBD2. The CDR3 covers 15 residues. Germline V gene data show CDR1 as MNHEY and CDR2 as SMNVEV (reference sequence). V lost 2 bases, J lost 1 base, and 3 bases stayed unmatched. CDR3 loop: CASSLRLAGTDTQYF. Written as DNA, the CDR3 is TGTGCCAGCAGTTTAAGACTAGCAGGCACAGATACGCAGTATTTT.

The table lists this clone with many counts. The CDR3 nucleotides read TGTGCCAGCAGTCCCCGGACAGGCCGTGAAGCTTTCTTT. Its translation is CASSPRTGREAFF. This chain uses TRBV27 with TRBJ1-1, with TRBD1 matching 7 bases. Trimming cost V 5 bases and J 7 bases; bases outside gene matches: 7. CDR3 length equals 13 residues. Looked up from germline, CDR1 is MNHEY and CDR2 is SMNVEV (reference sequence).

The chain is built from TRBV30 and TRBJ2-2; D might be TRBD2 (6 bases). The V gene lost 4 bases and the J gene lost 0 bases, with 15 bases spanning the gap. Germline CDR1 is GTSNPN and CDR2 is SVGIG (reference sequence). The length of the CDR3 is 16 residues. The CDR3 loop reads CAWNRGTAPNTGELFF. The CDR3 DNA reads as TGTGCCTGGAATCGGGGGACCGCTCCGAACACCGGGGAGCTGTTTTTT. The entire variable domain, with the rest obtained from reference TRBV30 and TRBJ2-2, is as follows: SQTIHQWPATLVQPVGSPLSLECTVEGTSNPNLYWYRQAAGRGLQLLFYSVGIGQISSEVPQNLSASRPQDRQFILSSKKLLLSDSGFYLCAWNRGTAPNTGELFFGEGSRLTVL.

There are many counts of this clone. The chain is built from TRBV29-1 and TRBJ1-1; D is perhaps TRBD1 (5 bases). The CDR3 extends over 11 amino acids. V was pared by 4 bases and J by 9 bases, with 12 bases between. From germline, CDR1 is SQVTM and CDR2 ANQGSEA. The CDR3: CSVGGIPKAFF. The CDR3 nucleotides are TGCAGCGTTGGGGGGATCCCAAAAGCTTTCTTT.

The sample holds many counts of this clone. V is TRBV30 and J is TRBJ1-2; maybe TRBD1 (6 bases). CDR1 is GTSNPN, CDR2 SVGIG, per germline (reference sequence). The CDR3 is made up of 15 amino acids. V shed 0 bases and J shed 3 bases, with 14 bases lying between them. CDR3 DNA: TGTGCCTGGAGTGTAACACAGGGCCGGTACTATGGCTACACCTTC. Its protein is CAWSVTQGRYYGYTF.

About this clone: This clone may be a read error of a much larger clone one base away. V usage is TRBV4-2 and J usage is TRBJ2-3; 7 positions match TRBD2. The V gene end was trimmed by 7 bases and the J gene end by 0 bases; junction bases not matched to a gene: 7. CDR1 LGHNA and CDR2 YNFKEQ come from the germline V gene. This CDR3 is built from 15 residues. The CDR3 sequence is CASNHGGSSTDTQYF. In DNA, the CDR3 is TGTGCCAGCAACCACGGCGGGAGTAGCACAGATACGCAGTATTTT.